The clone carrying this T cell receptor beta chain was seen at least ten times. The read comes to an end 3 residues before the CDR3 does, leaving the germline J gene to fill in the end. This entry comes from a study of T cell clonality in common variable immunodeficiency. The CDR3 has 16 amino acids. The germline V gene encodes CDR1 KGHDR and CDR2 SFDVKD. After removal of 4 bases from V and 8 bases from J, the junction contained 12 bases not matched to a gene. Profiled with immunoSEQ multiplex PCR; TCRdb holds only in-frame clones, not every one. The table lists roughly 60,000 clones, with no singletons.

This chain uses TRBV24-1 with TRBJ2-1; 8 bases align to TRBD1. The sample consisted of peripheral blood mononuclear cells. This sequence originates from a person between 18 and 69 years old in good health. This chain's CDR3 is CATSESDRGSNHEQFF. Partial CDR3 DNA: TGTGCCACCAGTGAATCCGACAGGGGTAGTAACCATGAG.